The 5 T cell receptor beta chains presented below share a single source sample, sequenced in a study of cytomegalovirus exposure and HLA in healthy donors. Generated by immunoSEQ multiplex PCR, the TCRdb table keeps only in-frame clones and is missing some. The data show 150,000 to 200,000 clones, with about 81% seen just once and about 1.2% held by the top ten. The sequencing sample was made of PBMCs. All receptors derive from a woman aged 25 to 39 in good health and CMV-seronegative.

The rearrangement joins TRBV30 to TRBJ2-2; D is possibly TRBD2 (6 bases). Germline CDR1 reads GTSNPN; CDR2 reads SVGIG (reference sequence). The CDR3 sequence is 15 residues long. The ends were cut back, 0 bases at V and 4 bases at J, with 12 bases in the middle. CDR3 nucleotides: TGTGCCTGGAGTGTCCCCGGGAGATTCACCGGGGAGCTGTTTTTT. It encodes CAWSVPGRFTGELFF.

Comments on this clone: Other nucleotide sequences from this sample produce the same CDR3. The V and J genes are TRBV27 and TRBJ1-2; 11 nucleotides match TRBD1. The CDR3 length is 14 residues. Looked up from germline, CDR1 is MNHEY and CDR2 is SMNVEV (reference sequence). Unmatched junction bases numbered 7, after V lost 5 bases and J lost 8 bases. The CDR3 region has the DNA TGTGCCAGCAGTCTCGGGACAGGGGGTGGGGGCTACACCTTC. As protein: CASSLGTGGGGYTF.

V and J are TRBV7-6 and TRBJ2-7; 10 bases agree with TRBD2. The CDR3 sequence is 17 residues long. J was trimmed by 6 bases and V by 1 base; bases with no gene match: 12. The germline CDR1 and CDR2 sequences are SGHVS and FNYEAQ. CDR3: CASSLGGAGGTPFEQYF. DNA for the CDR3: TGTGCCAGCAGCTTAGGAGGAGCGGGAGGGACTCCTTTCGAGCAGTACTTC. Full variable domain (rest looked up from reference TRBV7-6 and TRBJ2-7): GAGVSQSPRYKVTKRGQDVALRCDPISGHVSLYWYRQALGQGPEFLTYFNYEAQQDKSGLPNDRFSAERPEGSISTLTIQRTEQRDSAMYRCASSLGGAGGTPFEQYFGPGTRLTVT.

This clone was recorded once. This sequence joins TRBV9 and TRBJ1-2, with TRBD1 matching 8 bases. The CDR3 totals 14 residues. Per germline, CDR1 SGDLS and CDR2 YYNGEE. V gave up 2 bases and J gave up 8 bases; unmatched junction bases: 8. CDR3 protein: CASSVAPGGAGYTF. DNA of the CDR3: TGTGCCAGCAGCGTTGCCCCAGGGGGCGCGGGCTACACCTTC.

This clone was picked up one time. The chain's CDR3 is CAWRRLAGAYNEQFF. The DNA of the CDR3 is TGTGCCTGGAGGCGACTAGCGGGGGCCTACAATGAGCAGTTCTTC. The V call is TRBV30, the J call TRBJ2-1; 12 bases agree with TRBD2. Germline CDR1 GTSNPN, CDR2 SVGIG (reference sequence). Germline trimming cut 3 bases from V and 2 bases from J; bases unmatched to any gene: 2. The CDR3 runs 15 residues.